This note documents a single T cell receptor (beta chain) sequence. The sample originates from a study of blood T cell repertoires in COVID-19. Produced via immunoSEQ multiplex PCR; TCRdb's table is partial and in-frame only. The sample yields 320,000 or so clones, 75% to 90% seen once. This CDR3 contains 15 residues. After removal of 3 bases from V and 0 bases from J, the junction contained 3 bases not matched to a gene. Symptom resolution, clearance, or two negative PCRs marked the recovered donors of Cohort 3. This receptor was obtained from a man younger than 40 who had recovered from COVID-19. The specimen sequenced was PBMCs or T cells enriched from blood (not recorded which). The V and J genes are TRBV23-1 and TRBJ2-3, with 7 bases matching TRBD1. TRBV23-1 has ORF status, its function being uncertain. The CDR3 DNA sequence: TGCGCCAGCAGTCACCAGGGACAGAGCACAGATACGCAGTATTTT. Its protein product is CASSHQGQSTDTQYF.